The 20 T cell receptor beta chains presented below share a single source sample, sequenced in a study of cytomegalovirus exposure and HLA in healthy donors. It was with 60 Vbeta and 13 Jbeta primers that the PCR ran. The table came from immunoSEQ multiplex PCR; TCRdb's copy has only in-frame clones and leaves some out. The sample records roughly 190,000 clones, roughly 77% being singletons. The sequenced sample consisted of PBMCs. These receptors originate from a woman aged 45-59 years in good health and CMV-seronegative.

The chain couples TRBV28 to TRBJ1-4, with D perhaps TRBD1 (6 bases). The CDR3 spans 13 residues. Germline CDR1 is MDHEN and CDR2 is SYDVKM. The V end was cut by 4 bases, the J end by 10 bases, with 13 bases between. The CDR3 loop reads CASSSRGQGKLFF. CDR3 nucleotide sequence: TGTGCCAGCAGTTCCAGGGGCCAGGGAAAACTGTTTTTT.

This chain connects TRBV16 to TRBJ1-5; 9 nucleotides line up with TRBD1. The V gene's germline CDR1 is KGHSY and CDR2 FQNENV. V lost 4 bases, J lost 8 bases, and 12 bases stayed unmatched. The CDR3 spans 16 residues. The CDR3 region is CASSPSSGQGIEPQHF. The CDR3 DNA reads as TGTGCCAGCAGCCCATCCTCCGGACAGGGGATAGAGCCCCAGCATTTT.

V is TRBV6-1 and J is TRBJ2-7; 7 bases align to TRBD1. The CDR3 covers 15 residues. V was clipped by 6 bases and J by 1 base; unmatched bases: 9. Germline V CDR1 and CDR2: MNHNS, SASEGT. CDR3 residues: CASSIGTASSYEQYF. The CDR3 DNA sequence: TGTGCCAGCAGCATAGGGACAGCCTCGTCCTACGAGCAGTACTTC.

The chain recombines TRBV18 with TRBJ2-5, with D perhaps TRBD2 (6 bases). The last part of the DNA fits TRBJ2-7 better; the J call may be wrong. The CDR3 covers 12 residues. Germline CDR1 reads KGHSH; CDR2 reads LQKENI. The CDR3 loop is CASSPGGDEQYF. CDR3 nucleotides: TGTGCCAGCTCACCCGGCGGGGACGAGCAGTACTTC.

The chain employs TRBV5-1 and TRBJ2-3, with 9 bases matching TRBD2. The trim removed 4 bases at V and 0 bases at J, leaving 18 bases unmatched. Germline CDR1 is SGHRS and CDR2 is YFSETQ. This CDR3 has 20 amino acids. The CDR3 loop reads CASSQDGAGGISLSTDTQYF. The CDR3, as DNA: TGCGCCAGCAGCCAAGACGGAGCGGGGGGCATAAGCCTTAGCACAGATACGCAGTATTTT.

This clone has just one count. The CDR3 bases are TGCGCCAGCAGCTTGGATCGACAAAACAGCTCCTACAATGAGCAGTTCTTC. Encoded protein: CASSLDRQNSSYNEQFF. The J gene is TRBJ2-1, the V gene TRBV5-1, with D uncertain. Trimming removed 0 bases at V and 0 bases at J, with 13 bases between. Germline loops: CDR1 SGHRS, CDR2 YFSETQ. This CDR3 comprises 17 residues. Complete variable domain (other parts from reference TRBV5-1 and TRBJ2-1): KAGVTQTPRYLIKTRGQQVTLSCSPISGHRSVSWYQQTPGQGLQFLFEYFSETQRNKGNFPGRFSGRQFSNSRSEMNVSTLELGDSALYLCASSLDRQNSSYNEQFFGPGTRLTVL.

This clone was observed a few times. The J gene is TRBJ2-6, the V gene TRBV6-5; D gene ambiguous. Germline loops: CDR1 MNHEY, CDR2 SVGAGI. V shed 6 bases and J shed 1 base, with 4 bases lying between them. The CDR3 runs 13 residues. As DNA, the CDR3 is TGTGCCAGCAGGGCTTCTGGGGCCAACGTCCTGACTTTC. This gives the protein CASRASGANVLTF.

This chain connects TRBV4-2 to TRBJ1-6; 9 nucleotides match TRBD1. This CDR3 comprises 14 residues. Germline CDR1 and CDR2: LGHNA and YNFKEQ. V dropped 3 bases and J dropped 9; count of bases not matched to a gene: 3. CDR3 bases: TGTGCCAGCAGCCAGGGACAGGGTTCTTCACCCCTCCACTTT. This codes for CASSQGQGSSPLHF.

CDR3 sequence reads: CASSPTTGSNSYEQYF. The CDR3 DNA sequence: TGTGCCAGCAGCCCGACGACAGGCTCCAACTCCTACGAGCAGTACTTC. V and J are TRBV5-4 and TRBJ2-7, with TRBD1 as a possible D gene (6 bases). V was shortened by 4 bases and J by 0 bases, with 17 bases between the two germline ends. The CDR3 runs 16 residues. From germline, CDR1 is SGHNT and CDR2 YYREEE (reference sequence).

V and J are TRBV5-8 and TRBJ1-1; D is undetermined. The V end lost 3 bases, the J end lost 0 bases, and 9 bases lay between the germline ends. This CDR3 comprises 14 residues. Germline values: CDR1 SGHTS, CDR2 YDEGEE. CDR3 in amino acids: CASSSGVLNTEAFF. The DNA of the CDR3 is TGTGCCAGCAGCTCGGGAGTGTTGAACACTGAAGCTTTCTTT.

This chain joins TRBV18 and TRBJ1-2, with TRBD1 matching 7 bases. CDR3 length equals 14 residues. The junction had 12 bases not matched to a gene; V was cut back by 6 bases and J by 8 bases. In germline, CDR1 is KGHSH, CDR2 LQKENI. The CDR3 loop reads CASSEQGLSYGYTF. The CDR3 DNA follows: TGTGCCAGCTCCGAACAGGGGCTCTCGTACGGCTACACCTTC.

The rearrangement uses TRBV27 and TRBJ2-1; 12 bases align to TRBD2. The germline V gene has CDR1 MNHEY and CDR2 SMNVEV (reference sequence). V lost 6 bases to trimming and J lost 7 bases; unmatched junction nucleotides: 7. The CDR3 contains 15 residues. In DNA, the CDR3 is TGTGCCAGCAGCCACGGACTAGCGGGATGGAATGAGCAGTTCTTC. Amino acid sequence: CASSHGLAGWNEQFF.

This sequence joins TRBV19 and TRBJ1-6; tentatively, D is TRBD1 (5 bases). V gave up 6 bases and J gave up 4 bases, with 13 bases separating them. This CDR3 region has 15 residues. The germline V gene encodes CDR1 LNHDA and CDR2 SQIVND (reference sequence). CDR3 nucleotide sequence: TGTGCCAGTAGGGACAAAATGGGGTATAATTCACCCCTCCACTTT. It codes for CASRDKMGYNSPLHF.

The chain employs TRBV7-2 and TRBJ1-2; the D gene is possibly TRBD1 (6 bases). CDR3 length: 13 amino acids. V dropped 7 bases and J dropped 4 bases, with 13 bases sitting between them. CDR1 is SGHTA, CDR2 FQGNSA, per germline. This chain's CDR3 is CASTPTGVYGYTF. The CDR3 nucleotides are TGTGCCAGCACCCCGACAGGCGTCTATGGCTACACCTTC.

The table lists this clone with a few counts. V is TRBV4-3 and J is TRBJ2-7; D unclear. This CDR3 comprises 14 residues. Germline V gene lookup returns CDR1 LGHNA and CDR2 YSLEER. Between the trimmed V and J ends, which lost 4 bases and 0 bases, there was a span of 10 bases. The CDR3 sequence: CASSPRGSSYEQYF. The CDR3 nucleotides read TGCGCCAGCAGCCCCCGCGGCAGCTCCTACGAGCAGTACTTC.

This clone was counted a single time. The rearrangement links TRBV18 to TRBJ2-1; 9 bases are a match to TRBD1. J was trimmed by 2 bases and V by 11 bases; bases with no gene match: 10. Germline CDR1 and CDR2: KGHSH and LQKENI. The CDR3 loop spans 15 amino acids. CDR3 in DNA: TGTGCCTGCTTGGGACAGGGAGGCGCCTACAATGAGCAGTTCTTC. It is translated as CACLGQGGAYNEQFF. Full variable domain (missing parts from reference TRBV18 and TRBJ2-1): NAGVMQNPRHLVRRRGQEARLRCSPMKGHSHVYWYRQLPEEGLKFMVYLQKENIIDESGMPKERFSAEFPKEGPSILRIQQVVRGDSAAYFCACLGQGGAYNEQFFGPGTRLTVL.

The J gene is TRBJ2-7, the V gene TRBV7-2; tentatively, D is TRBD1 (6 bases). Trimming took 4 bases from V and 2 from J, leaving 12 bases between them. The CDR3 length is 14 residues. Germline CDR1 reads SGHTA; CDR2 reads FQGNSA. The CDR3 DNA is TGTGCCAGCAGCTCACAGGGTGCTACCTACGAGCAGTACTTC. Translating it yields CASSSQGATYEQYF.

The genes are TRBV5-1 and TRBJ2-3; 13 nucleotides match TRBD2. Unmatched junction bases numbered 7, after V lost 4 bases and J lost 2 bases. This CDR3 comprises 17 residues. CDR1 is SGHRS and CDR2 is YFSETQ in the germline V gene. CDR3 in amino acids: CASSPGLAGIPTDTQYF. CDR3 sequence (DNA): TGCGCCAGCAGCCCGGGACTAGCGGGGATACCCACAGATACGCAGTATTTT.

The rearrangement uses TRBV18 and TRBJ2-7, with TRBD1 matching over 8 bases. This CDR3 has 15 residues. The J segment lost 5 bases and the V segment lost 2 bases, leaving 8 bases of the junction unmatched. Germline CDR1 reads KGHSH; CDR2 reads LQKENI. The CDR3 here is CASSPANGQGDEQYF. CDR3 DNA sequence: TGTGCCAGCTCACCAGCCAACGGACAGGGAGACGAGCAGTACTTC.

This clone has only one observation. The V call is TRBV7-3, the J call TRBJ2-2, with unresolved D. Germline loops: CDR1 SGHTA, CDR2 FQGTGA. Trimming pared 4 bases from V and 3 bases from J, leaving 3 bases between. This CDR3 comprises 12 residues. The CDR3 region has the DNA TGTGCCAGCAGCTCGGACACCGGGGAGCTGTTTTTT. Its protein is CASSSDTGELFF.